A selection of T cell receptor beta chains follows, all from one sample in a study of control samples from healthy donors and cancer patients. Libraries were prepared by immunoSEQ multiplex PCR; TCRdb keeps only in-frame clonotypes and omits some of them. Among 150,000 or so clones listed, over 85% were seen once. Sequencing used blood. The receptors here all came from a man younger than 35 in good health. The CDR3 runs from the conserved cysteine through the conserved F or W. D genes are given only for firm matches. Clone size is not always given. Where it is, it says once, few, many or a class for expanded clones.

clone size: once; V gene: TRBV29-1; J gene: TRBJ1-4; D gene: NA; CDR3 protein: CSVEAGGILFF; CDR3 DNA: TGCAGCGTTGAAGCGGGGGGAATCCTGTTTTTT
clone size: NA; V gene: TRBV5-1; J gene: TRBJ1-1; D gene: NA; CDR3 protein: CASRFEGTEAFF; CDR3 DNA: TGCGCCAGCAGGTTCGAGGGGACTGAAGCTTTCTTT
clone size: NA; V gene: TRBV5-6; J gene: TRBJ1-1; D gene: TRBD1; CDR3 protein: CASSSTGFEAFF; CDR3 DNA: TGTGCCAGCAGCTCGACAGGGTTTGAAGCTTTCTTT
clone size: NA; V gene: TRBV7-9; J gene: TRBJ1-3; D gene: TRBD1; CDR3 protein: CASSLAPGQGLHTIYF; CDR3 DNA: TGTGCCAGCAGCTTAGCCCCGGGACAGGGACTGCACACCATATATTTT
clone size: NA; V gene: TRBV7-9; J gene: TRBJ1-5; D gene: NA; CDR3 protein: CASSLENQPQHF; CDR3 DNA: TGTGCCAGCAGCTTAGAGAACCAGCCCCAGCATTTT
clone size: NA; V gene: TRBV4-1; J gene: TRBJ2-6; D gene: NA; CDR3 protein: CASSLSGANVLTF; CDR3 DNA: TGCGCCAGCAGCTTATCTGGGGCCAACGTCCTGACTTTC
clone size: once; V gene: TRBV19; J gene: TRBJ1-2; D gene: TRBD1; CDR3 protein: CASKETGSGHGYTF; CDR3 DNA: TGTGCCAGTAAGGAGACAGGGTCAGGACATGGCTACACCTTC
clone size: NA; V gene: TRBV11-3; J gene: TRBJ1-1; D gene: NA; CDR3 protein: CASSLNTGRMNTEAFF; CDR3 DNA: TGTGCCAGCAGCCTAAACACAGGGCGCATGAACACTGAAGCTTTCTTT
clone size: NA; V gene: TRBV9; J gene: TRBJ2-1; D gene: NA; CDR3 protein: CASSAGPRGTDNEQFF; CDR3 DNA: TGTGCCAGCAGCGCCGGGCCAAGGGGGACCGACAATGAGCAGTTCTTC
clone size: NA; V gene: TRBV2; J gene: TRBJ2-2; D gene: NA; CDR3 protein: CASSVDMGGRTGELFF; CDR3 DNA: TGTGCCAGCAGTGTTGATATGGGGGGGCGGACCGGGGAGCTGTTTTTT
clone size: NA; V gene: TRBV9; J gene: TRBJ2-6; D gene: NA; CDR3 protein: CASRDSSYSGANVLTF; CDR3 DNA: TGTGCCAGCAGGGACAGCTCCTACTCTGGGGCCAACGTCCTGACTTTC
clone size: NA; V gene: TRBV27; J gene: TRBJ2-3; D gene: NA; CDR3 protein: CASSSTYPPFEDTQYF; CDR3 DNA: TGTGCCAGCAGTTCCACATACCCACCATTCGAGGATACGCAGTATTTT
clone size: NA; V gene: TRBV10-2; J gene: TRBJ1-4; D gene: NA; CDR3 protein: CASSDGGQGEKLFF; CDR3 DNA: TGCGCCAGCAGTGACGGGGGCCAGGGAGAAAAACTGTTTTTT
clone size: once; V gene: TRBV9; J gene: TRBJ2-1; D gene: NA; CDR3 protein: CASSETAISYNEQFF; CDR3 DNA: TGTGCCAGCAGCGAAACAGCAATATCCTACAATGAGCAGTTCTTC
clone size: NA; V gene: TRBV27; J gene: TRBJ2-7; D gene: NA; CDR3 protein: CASSSSGTGYEQYF; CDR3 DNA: TGTGCCAGCAGTTCCTCCGGGACGGGCTACGAGCAGTACTTC
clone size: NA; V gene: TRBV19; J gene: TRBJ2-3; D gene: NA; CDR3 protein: CASSTVSTDTQYF; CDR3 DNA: TGTGCCAGTAGCACAGTGAGCACAGATACGCAGTATTTT
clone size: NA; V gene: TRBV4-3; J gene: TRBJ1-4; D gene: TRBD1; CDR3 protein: CASSQDGTGAYINEKLFF; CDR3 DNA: TGCGCCAGCAGCCAAGACGGGACAGGCGCATACATTAATGAAAAACTGTTTTTT
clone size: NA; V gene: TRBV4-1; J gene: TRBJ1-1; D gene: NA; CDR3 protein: CASSQDRGVDTEAFF; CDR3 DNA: TGCGCCAGCAGCCAAGATAGAGGGGTGGACACTGAAGCTTTCTTT
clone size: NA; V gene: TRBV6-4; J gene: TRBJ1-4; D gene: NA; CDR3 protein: CASIGHLGRTDEKLFF; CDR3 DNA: TGTGCCAGCATTGGGCACCTGGGGCGAACGGATGAAAAACTGTTTTTT
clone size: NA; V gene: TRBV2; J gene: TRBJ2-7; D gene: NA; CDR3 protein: CASSAGVYEQYF; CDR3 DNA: TGTGCCAGCTCCGCGGGCGTCTACGAGCAGTACTTC
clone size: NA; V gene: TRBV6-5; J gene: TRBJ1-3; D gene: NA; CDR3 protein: CASSRGSESGNTIYF; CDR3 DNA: TGTGCCAGCAGTCGGGGGTCGGAATCTGGAAACACCATATATTTT
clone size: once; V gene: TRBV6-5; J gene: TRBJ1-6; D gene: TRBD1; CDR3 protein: CATRRGHSPLHF; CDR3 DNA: TGTGCCACGCGCAGGGGGCATTCACCCCTCCACTTT
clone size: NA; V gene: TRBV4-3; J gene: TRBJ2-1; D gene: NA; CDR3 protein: CASSQGLFYEQFF; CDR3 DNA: TGCGCCAGCAGCCAAGGGCTTTTCTATGAGCAGTTCTTC
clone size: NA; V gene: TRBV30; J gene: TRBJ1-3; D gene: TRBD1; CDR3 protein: CAWRSVSGDRVGNTIYF; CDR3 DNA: TGTGCCTGGAGGTCTGTGTCCGGGGACAGGGTTGGAAACACCATATATTTT
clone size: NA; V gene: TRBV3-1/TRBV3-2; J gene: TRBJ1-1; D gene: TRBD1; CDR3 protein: CASSLTGENTEAFF; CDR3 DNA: TGTGCCAGCAGCCTTACAGGGGAGAACACTGAAGCTTTCTTT
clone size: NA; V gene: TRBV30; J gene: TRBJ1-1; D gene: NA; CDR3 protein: CAWSVTRIRGEAFF; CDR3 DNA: TGTGCCTGGAGTGTAACCCGTATACGCGGTGAAGCTTTCTTT
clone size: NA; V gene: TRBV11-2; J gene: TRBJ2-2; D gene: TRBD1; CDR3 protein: CASSLTGANTGELFF; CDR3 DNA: TGTGCCAGCAGCTTGACAGGGGCGAACACCGGGGAGCTGTTTTTT
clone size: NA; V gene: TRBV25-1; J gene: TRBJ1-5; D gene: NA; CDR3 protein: CASLMYQPQHF; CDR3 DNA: TGTGCCAGCCTCATGTATCAGCCCCAGCATTTT
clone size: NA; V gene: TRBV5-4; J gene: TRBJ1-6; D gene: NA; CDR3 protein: CASSLAPGGRGGNSPLHF; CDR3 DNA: TGTGCCAGCAGCTTGGCCCCGGGGGGGCGTGGCGGCAATTCACCCCTCCACTTT
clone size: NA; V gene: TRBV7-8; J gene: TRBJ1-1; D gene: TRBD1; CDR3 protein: CASSLAGQGNTEAFF; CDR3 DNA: TGTGCCAGCAGCTTAGCGGGACAGGGGAACACTGAAGCTTTCTTT
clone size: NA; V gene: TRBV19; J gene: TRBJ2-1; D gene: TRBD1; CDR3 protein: CASSTDRELYNEQFF; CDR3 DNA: TGTGCCAGTAGTACCGACAGGGAACTATACAATGAGCAGTTCTTC
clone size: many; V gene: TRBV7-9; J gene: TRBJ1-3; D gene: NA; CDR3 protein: CASSLTGSGNTIYF; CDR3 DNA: TGTGCCAGCAGCCTGACAGGATCTGGAAACACCATATATTTT
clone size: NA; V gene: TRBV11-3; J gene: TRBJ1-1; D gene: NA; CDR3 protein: CASSLDLTGQAFF; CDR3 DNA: TGTGCCAGCAGCTTAGACCTCACGGGCCAAGCTTTCTTT
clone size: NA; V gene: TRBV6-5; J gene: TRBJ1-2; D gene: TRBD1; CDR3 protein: CASPNRDSSFYGYTF; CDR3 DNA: TGTGCCAGCCCCAACCGGGACAGTTCTTTCTATGGCTACACCTTC
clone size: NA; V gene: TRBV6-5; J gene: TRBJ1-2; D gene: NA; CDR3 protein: CASSYSYNYGYTF; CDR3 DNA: TGTGCCAGCAGTTACAGTTATAACTATGGCTACACCTTC
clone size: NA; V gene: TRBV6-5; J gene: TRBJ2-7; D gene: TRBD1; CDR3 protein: CASSPRQGREQYF; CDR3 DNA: TGTGCCAGCAGTCCACGACAGGGCCGCGAGCAGTACTTC
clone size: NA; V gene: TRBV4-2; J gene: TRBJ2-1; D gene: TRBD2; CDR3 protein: CASSQKLAAQGYNEQFF; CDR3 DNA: TGTGCCAGCAGCCAAAAACTAGCGGCTCAGGGGTACAATGAGCAGTTCTTC
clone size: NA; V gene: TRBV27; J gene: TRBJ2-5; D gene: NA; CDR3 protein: CASSLSISEFSSQETQYF; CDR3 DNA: TGTGCCAGCAGTTTATCGATCAGTGAGTTTTCGTCACAAGAGACCCAGTACTTC
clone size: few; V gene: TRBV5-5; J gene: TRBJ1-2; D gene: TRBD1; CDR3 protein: CASSFRDSPGYTF; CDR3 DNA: TGTGCCAGCAGCTTCCGGGACAGCCCTGGCTACACCTTC
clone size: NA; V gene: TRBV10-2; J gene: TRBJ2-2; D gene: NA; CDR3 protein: CASSPRRPTNTGELFF; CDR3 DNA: TGCGCCAGCAGCCCAAGAAGGCCTACGAACACCGGGGAGCTGTTTTTT
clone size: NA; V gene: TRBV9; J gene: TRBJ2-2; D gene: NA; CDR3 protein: CASSVGPTNTGELFF; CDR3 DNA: TGTGCCAGCAGCGTAGGACCCACGAACACCGGGGAGCTGTTTTTT
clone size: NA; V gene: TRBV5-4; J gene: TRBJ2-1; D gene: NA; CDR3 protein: CASSLDQGKQFF; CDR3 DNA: TGTGCCAGCAGCTTGGACCAGGGAAAGCAGTTCTTC
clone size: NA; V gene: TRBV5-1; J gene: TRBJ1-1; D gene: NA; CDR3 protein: CASSLEIGVGTEAFF; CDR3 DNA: TGCGCCAGCAGCTTGGAGATTGGGGTTGGCACTGAAGCTTTCTTT
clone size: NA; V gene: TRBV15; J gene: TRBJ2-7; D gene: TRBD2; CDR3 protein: CATSRAGGSYEQYF; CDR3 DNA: TGTGCCACCAGCAGAGCCGGGGGGTCCTACGAGCAGTACTTC
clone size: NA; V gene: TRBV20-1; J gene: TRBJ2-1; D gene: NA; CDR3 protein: CSAMGLPLPFF; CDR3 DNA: TGCAGTGCTATGGGACTGCCTCTGCCGTTCTTC